Listed here is a single T cell receptor beta chain. TCRdb fed the RACE reads into MiXCR, producing one record per CDR3 protein. Here the sample spans 100,000 or so distinct CDR3 sequences, less than 40% being singletons. The data were taken from a study of human T cells and chemical hapten exposure. Looking at the study overall: For the roughly 26-week duration of the study, patients were given weekly doses of diphenylcyclopropenone on the scalp.

Indicated time point: patch test 3, about 24 weeks after DPC sensitization. Documented treatment: therapeutic diphenylcyclopropenone sensitization with weekly scalp DPC. Germline CDR1 and CDR2: LGHNA and YSLEER. CDR3 size: 16 residues. V shed 0 bases, J shed 1 base, and the junction held 3 bases outside the gene matches. This receptor was identified in a man aged 40-49 years with alopecia areata. Some clones in this sample may be carry-over from other donors' samples. V usage is TRBV4-3 and J usage is TRBJ2-3, with TRBD1 identical over 8 bases. Sequenced material: whole blood, taken in connection with sensitization to the hapten diphenylcyclopropenone (DPC). CDR3 protein: CASSQEPGQGTDTQYF. CDR3 DNA: TGCGCCAGCAGCCAAGAACCGGGACAGGGCACAGATACGCAGTATTTT.